This T cell receptor beta chain was obtained from a study of OX40 agonist ivuxolimab in advanced cancers. Study context: Ivuxolimab, an antibody acting as an agonist of OX40 (CD134), was used to treat patients. Three patients showed partial responses: one hepatocellular carcinoma and two cutaneous melanoma cases. Enrollees could have had prior anti-PD-1, anti-PD-L1 or anti-CTLA-4 therapy, which 40% had received. General observations from the study: The antigen specificity of the peripheral T cells (those that were expanded) was not determined.

In regard to this clone: Antigen unknown.

Germline V gene lookup returns CDR1 MDHEN and CDR2 SYDVKM. The CDR3 extends over 11 amino acids. Trimming took 5 bases from V and 5 from J, leaving 6 bases between them. Repertoires were generated with immunoSEQ multiplex PCR, while TCRdb's copy carries only in-frame clones and drops some. The data contain fewer than 65,000 clones, over 75% of them singletons. V and J are TRBV28 and TRBJ2-5; D is ambiguous. The sequence came from an adult with an advanced solid tumor such as melanoma, head and neck, liver or kidney cancer. The material was CD4+ or CD8+ T cells sorted from blood, obtained in a trial of the OX40 agonist ivuxolimab. CDR3 coding DNA: TGTGCCAGCAGTGCCCGGGAGACCCAGTACTTC. Amino acids: CASSARETQYF. Looking up the rest from reference TRBV28 and TRBJ2-5 gives the full variable domain: DVKVTQSSRYLVKRTGEKVFLECVQDMDHENMFWYRQDPGLGLRLIYFSYDVKMKEKGDIPEGYSVSREKKERFSLILESASTNQTSMYLCASSARETQYFGPGTRLLVL.